This is a list of T cell receptor beta chains from one sample in a study of blood T cell repertoires in COVID-19. Libraries were prepared by immunoSEQ multiplex PCR; TCRdb keeps only in-frame clonotypes and omits some of them. The sample holds approximately 170,000 clones; around nine tenths are singletons and the top ten take less than 1.5%. The sample comprised peripheral blood. All receptors derive from a man aged 25-45 years with acute or convalescent COVID-19. The CDR3 runs from the conserved cysteine through the conserved F or W. D genes are given only for firm matches. Size is omitted from some rows. Given values are once, few, many or a class for expanded clones.

>-|-|TRBV11-3|TRBJ2-1
CASSQGEAEQFF
TGTGCCAGCAGTCAGGGGGAGGCTGAGCAGTTCTTC
>-|-|TRBV12-3/TRBV12-4|TRBJ1-3
CASRRTVGNTIYF
TGTGCCAGCAGGAGGACAGTTGGAAACACCATATATTTT
>-|-|TRBV2|TRBJ2-7
CASSEQTGAYEQYF
TGTGCCAGCAGTGAACAGACAGGAGCCTACGAGCAGTACTTC
>-|-|TRBV5-6|TRBJ1-5
CASSLWGGQPQHF
TGTGCCAGCAGCTTGTGGGGGGGTCAGCCCCAGCATTTT
>-|-|TRBV28|TRBJ2-1
CASSLGGLRDEQFF
TGTGCCAGCAGTTTAGGAGGACTTCGAGATGAGCAGTTCTTC
>-|-|TRBV6-5|TRBJ1-6
CASSYTSAPRGHF
TGTGCCAGCAGTTACACCTCCGCCCCCAGAGGGCACTTT
>once|-|TRBV28|TRBJ1-5
CASSWYRRNSNQPQHF
TGTGCCAGCAGTTGGTATAGAAGAAATAGCAATCAGCCCCAGCATTTT
>-|TRBD2|TRBV7-9|TRBJ2-3
CASSDEGGSTDTQYF
TGTGCCAGCAGCGACGAGGGAGGGAGCACAGATACGCAGTATTTT
>once|-|TRBV3-1/TRBV3-2|TRBJ1-1
CASSSRGSGFF
TGTGCCAGCAGCAGCAGGGGATCTGGTTTCTTT
>-|TRBD2|TRBV28|TRBJ2-1
CASSLISGGRNEQFF
TGTGCCAGCAGTTTAATTAGCGGGGGGAGGAATGAGCAGTTCTTC
>-|TRBD1|TRBV6-5|TRBJ2-2
CASSKDRLNTGELFF
TGTGCCAGCAGTAAGGACAGGTTGAACACCGGGGAGCTGTTTTTT
>-|-|TRBV12-3/TRBV12-4|TRBJ2-1
CASSLAPNNEQFF
TGTGCCAGCAGTTTAGCCCCAAACAATGAGCAGTTCTTC
>once|TRBD1|TRBV9|TRBJ1-3
CASSVRDSSLNTIYF
TGTGCCAGCAGCGTCCGGGACAGCTCTCTGAACACCATATATTTT
>-|-|TRBV30|TRBJ2-1
CAWIGRAPGNEQFF
TGTGCCTGGATCGGGCGGGCGCCTGGCAATGAGCAGTTCTTC
>-|-|TRBV7-2|TRBJ1-5
CASSFPGSNQPQHF
TGTGCCAGCAGCTTTCCCGGGAGCAATCAGCCCCAGCATTTT
>few|-|TRBV9|TRBJ1-6
CASSDLTGSSYNSPLHF
TGTGCCAGCAGCGACCTGACCGGGAGCTCCTATAATTCACCCCTCCACTTT
>-|TRBD2|TRBV2|TRBJ2-3
CARGTSGSTDTQYF
TGTGCCAGAGGGACTAGCGGGAGCACAGATACGCAGTATTTT
>-|TRBD1|TRBV3-1/TRBV3-2|TRBJ1-1
CASSQSGGTEAFF
TGTGCCAGCAGCCAATCAGGGGGCACTGAAGCTTTCTTT
>-|TRBD1|TRBV4-1|TRBJ1-1
CASSQTGEYTEAFF
TGCGCCAGCAGCCAAACAGGGGAGTACACTGAAGCTTTCTTT
>-|-|TRBV19|TRBJ1-1
CASSMGGTTEAFF
TGTGCCAGTAGTATGGGGGGGACCACTGAAGCTTTCTTT
>-|-|TRBV3-1/TRBV3-2|TRBJ1-5
CASSLSGTNNQPQHF
TGTGCCAGCAGCCTATCCGGGACAAATAATCAGCCCCAGCATTTT
>-|-|TRBV10-1|TRBJ1-1
CASSIGGVGNTEAFF
TGCGCCAGCAGTATTGGAGGGGTGGGGAACACTGAAGCTTTCTTT
>-|-|TRBV5-6|TRBJ1-3
CASSLDRVNTIYF
TGTGCCAGCAGCTTGGACAGGGTGAACACCATATATTTT
>-|-|TRBV11-2|TRBJ2-3
CASSLDRQGLTQYF
TGTGCCAGCAGCTTAGATAGGCAGGGACTTACGCAGTATTTT
>-|-|TRBV7-8|TRBJ2-2
CASRGIMQLRDGELFF
TGTGCCAGCAGGGGGATCATGCAGCTGAGGGACGGGGAGCTGTTTTTT
>-|TRBD1|TRBV30|TRBJ1-4
CAWNRGRGLEKLFF
TGTGCCTGGAACAGGGGGCGAGGTTTGGAAAAACTGTTTTTT
>-|-|TRBV6-5|TRBJ2-2
CASSYPPGSNTGELFF
TGTGCCAGCAGTTACCCGCCAGGCTCCAACACCGGGGAGCTGTTTTTT
>-|TRBD1|TRBV28|TRBJ1-2
CASLEAGTDNYGYTF
TGTGCCAGCCTTGAAGCCGGGACAGACAACTATGGCTACACCTTC
>-|-|TRBV19|TRBJ2-2
CASSPEVNYGELFF
TGTGCCAGTAGTCCGGAGGTTAACTATGGGGAGCTGTTTTTT
>-|-|TRBV5-1|TRBJ2-3
CASSFAGRDTDTQYF
TGCGCCAGCAGCTTTGCAGGCCGAGACACAGATACGCAGTATTTT
>once|TRBD2|TRBV4-1|TRBJ2-3
CASSQGPSGGADTQYF
TGCGCCAGCAGCCAAGGTCCTAGCGGGGGGGCTGATACGCAGTATTTT
>-|-|TRBV24-1|TRBJ2-5
CATSDFGGQETQYF
TGTGCCACCAGTGATTTCGGAGGGCAAGAGACCCAGTACTTC
>-|-|TRBV11-2|TRBJ2-7
CASGPSYEQYF
TGTGCCAGCGGCCCCTCCTACGAGCAGTACTTC
>-|-|TRBV2|TRBJ1-1
CASTYTEAFF
TGTGCCAGCACATACACTGAAGCTTTCTTT
>-|-|TRBV28|TRBJ2-7
CASTARDTPREQYF
TGTGCCAGCACCGCCCGGGACACCCCCCGCGAGCAGTACTTC
>-|TRBD2|TRBV6-4|TRBJ2-3
CASSRTSGADTQYF
TGTGCCAGCAGTCGGACTAGCGGTGCAGATACGCAGTATTTT